A selection of T cell receptor beta chains follows, all from one sample in a study of PD-1 blockade in classical Hodgkin lymphoma. Measured with immunoSEQ multiplex PCR; TCRdb has only the in-frame clones, and not every one. The sample has thousands of clones; 55% to 75% are singletons. Sequencing was performed on CD8+ T cells from blood, taken before the fourth cycle of nivolumab. The receptor set was obtained from a human donor with classical Hodgkin lymphoma. CDR3s include the opening cysteine and the closing phenylalanine or tryptophan. D genes are given only for firm matches. Expanded clones get a size class; other rows say once, few or many, or leave the size out.

J gene	V gene	D gene	CDR3 length	clone size	CDR3 protein	CDR3 DNA
TRBJ2-2	TRBV6-5	-	14	large	CASSYGPSNGELFF	TGTGCCAGCAGTTACGGCCCCTCGAACGGGGAGCTGTTTTTT
TRBJ1-1	TRBV27	-	13	-	CASSSAQNTEAFF	TGTGCCAGCAGTTCTGCACAGAACACTGAAGCTTTCTTT
TRBJ1-1	TRBV7-9	-	13	-	CASSPVGVPEAFF	TGTGCCAGCAGCCCGGTCGGGGTACCTGAAGCTTTCTTT
TRBJ1-1	TRBV7-6	TRBD1	13	-	CASSPGGGTEAFF	TGTGCCAGCAGCCCAGGGGGAGGCACTGAAGCTTTCTTT
TRBJ2-1	TRBV18	-	12	-	CASSPSTHEQFF	TGTGCCAGCTCACCTTCAACTCATGAGCAGTTCTTC
TRBJ2-7	TRBV6-1	-	12	-	CASSAGLFEQYF	TGTGCCAGCAGCGCCGGTCTTTTCGAGCAGTACTTC
TRBJ1-1	TRBV27	-	15	-	CASSPLDRTDTEAFF	TGTGCCAGCAGTCCCCTGGACCGGACGGACACTGAAGCTTTCTTT
TRBJ1-5	TRBV19	TRBD1	16	-	CASSISDRGSNQPQHF	TGTGCCAGTAGTATCTCAGACAGGGGGAGCAATCAGCCCCAGCATTTT
TRBJ1-2	TRBV7-2	TRBD1	15	few	CASSWGTGSNYGYTF	TGTGCCAGCAGCTGGGGGACAGGGTCTAACTATGGCTACACCTTC
TRBJ1-4	TRBV5-6	TRBD1	16	-	CASSFGTGGIGEKLFF	TGTGCCAGCAGCTTCGGGACAGGAGGAATCGGTGAAAAACTGTTTTTT
TRBJ2-1	TRBV7-9	-	13	-	CASSGSGANEQFF	TGTGCCAGCAGCGGGAGTGGGGCTAATGAGCAGTTCTTC
TRBJ1-2	TRBV9	-	14	-	CASSVDVGGNGYTF	TGTGCCAGCAGCGTAGATGTAGGGGGAAATGGCTACACCTTC
TRBJ1-1	TRBV30	-	13	few	CAWSVLSDGEAFF	TGTGCCTGGAGTGTACTATCAGACGGAGAAGCTTTCTTT
TRBJ2-3	TRBV6-1	-	14	-	CASRTSRATDTQYF	TGTGCCAGCCGTACTAGCCGAGCGACAGATACGCAGTATTTT
TRBJ1-1	TRBV19	-	12	once	CASYGRVTEAFF	TGTGCCAGTTACGGGCGGGTCACTGAAGCTTTCTTT
TRBJ2-3	TRBV25-1	-	11	-	CASSAGDTQYF	TGTGCCAGCAGTGCGGGAGATACGCAGTATTTT
TRBJ2-7	TRBV6-6	-	12	-	CAIMSGAYEQYF	TGTGCCATCATGTCGGGGGCCTACGAGCAGTACTTC
TRBJ1-5	TRBV25-1	-	13	-	CASSEGAGQPQHF	TGTGCCAGCAGTGAGGGGGCCGGTCAGCCCCAGCATTTT
TRBJ1-2	TRBV5-1	-	13	large	CASSGPGNYGYTF	TGCGCCAGCAGCGGGCCGGGGAACTATGGCTACACCTTC
TRBJ2-7	TRBV4-2	-	14	-	CASSLVGGRGEQYF	TGTGCCAGCAGCTTAGTCGGGGGGCGCGGCGAGCAGTACTTC
TRBJ1-5	TRBV18	-	13	few	CASSPNFNQPQHF	TGTGCCAGCTCACCTAACTTCAATCAGCCCCAGCATTTT
TRBJ2-1	TRBV6-6	-	15	few	CASSVVERVYNEQFF	TGTGCCAGCAGTGTCGTCGAGCGGGTTTACAATGAGCAGTTCTTC
TRBJ1-5	TRBV5-8	-	19	-	CASSFGRGREGWANQPQHF	TGTGCCAGCAGCTTTGGTCGTGGCAGGGAAGGCTGGGCCAATCAGCCCCAGCATTTT
TRBJ2-5	TRBV4-1	-	13	few	CASSQGGEETQYF	TGCGCCAGCAGCCAAGGGGGCGAAGAGACCCAGTACTTC
TRBJ2-2	TRBV6-6	TRBD1	16	-	CASRDGTGGLAGELFF	TGTGCCAGCAGGGACGGGACAGGGGGATTGGCCGGGGAGCTGTTTTTT
TRBJ2-7	TRBV4-3	-	13	few	CASSQDSLYEQYF	TGCGCCAGCAGCCAAGATAGCCTATACGAGCAGTACTTC
TRBJ1-2	TRBV11-3	-	13	-	CASSTGSYYGYTF	TGTGCCAGCAGCACCGGGTCGTACTATGGCTACACCTTC
TRBJ1-2	TRBV28	-	14	few	CASSSPLWYGGYTF	TGTGCCAGCAGCTCCCCCCTCTGGTACGGTGGCTACACCTTC
TRBJ1-1	TRBV28	-	12	-	CASRGAHTEAFF	TGTGCCAGTCGTGGGGCCCACACTGAAGCTTTCTTT
TRBJ2-7	TRBV4-3	-	15	few	CASSQLRDTNYEQYF	TGCGCCAGCAGCCAACTCCGGGACACCAACTACGAGCAGTACTTC
TRBJ2-3	TRBV9	-	11	-	CASSHTDTQYF	TGTGCCAGCAGTCACACAGATACGCAGTATTTT
TRBJ2-7	TRBV7-8	-	17	-	CASSTRGGAGGSYEQYF	TGTGCCAGCAGCACCCGAGGGGGGGCCGGGGGGTCCTACGAGCAGTACTTC
TRBJ1-1	TRBV29-1	-	15	-	CSVEDWSGLSSEAFF	TGCAGCGTTGAAGATTGGTCGGGACTGAGCTCTGAAGCTTTCTTT
TRBJ2-7	TRBV7-8	-	16	-	CASSPRGGASSYEQYF	TGTGCCAGCAGCCCTCGAGGGGGGGCTTCTTCGTACGAGCAGTACTTC
TRBJ2-3	TRBV7-6	-	15	-	CASSPRETSADTQYF	TGTGCCAGCAGCCCCAGGGAAACCTCCGCAGATACGCAGTATTTT
TRBJ2-7	TRBV27	-	15	-	CASSLSISATYEQYF	TGTGCCAGCAGTTTATCGATCAGCGCTACCTACGAGCAGTACTTC
TRBJ2-7	TRBV19	-	14	-	CASSIGGLLYEQYF	TGTGCCAGTAGTATTGGAGGACTGTTATACGAGCAGTACTTC
TRBJ1-6	TRBV5-6	-	14	few	CASSLEVSNSPLHF	TGTGCCAGCAGCTTGGAAGTTTCTAATTCACCCCTCCACTTT
TRBJ1-2	TRBV7-9	-	13	-	CASGTAEIYGYTF	TGTGCCAGTGGGACGGCGGAAATCTATGGCTACACCTTC
TRBJ2-7	TRBV6-5	-	12	once	CASTDNSYEQYF	TGTGCCAGCACAGATAATAGCTACGAGCAGTACTTC
TRBJ2-7	TRBV5-5	-	11	-	CASSATYEQYF	TGTGCCAGCAGCGCCACCTACGAGCAGTACTTC
TRBJ2-1	TRBV11-3	TRBD1	14	-	CASSISSQGSEQFF	TGTGCCAGCAGCATATCCTCACAGGGGTCTGAGCAGTTCTTC
TRBJ2-3	TRBV9	-	14	-	CASSVDTRTDTQYF	TGTGCCAGCAGCGTAGATACACGCACAGATACGCAGTATTTT
TRBJ2-5	TRBV7-2	TRBD2	18	-	CASSLVSRGSGFQETQYF	TGTGCCAGCAGCTTAGTATCGCGGGGTAGCGGGTTCCAAGAGACCCAGTACTTC
TRBJ2-7	TRBV7-9	TRBD2	14	-	CASSSAGAPYEQYF	TGTGCCAGCAGCTCAGCGGGGGCTCCCTACGAGCAGTACTTC
TRBJ2-5	TRBV7-2	-	14	-	CASSLRARRETQYF	TGTGCCAGCAGCTTACGCGCTCGTCGAGAGACCCAGTACTTC
TRBJ2-2	TRBV28	-	13	once	CASSLLLAGELFF	TGTGCCAGCAGTTTATTGTTGGCCGGGGAGCTGTTTTTT
TRBJ1-2	TRBV5-5	TRBD1	14	few	CASSELTGSYGYTF	TGTGCCAGCAGCGAGTTGACAGGGAGCTATGGCTACACCTTC
TRBJ1-2	TRBV6-5	-	14	-	CASSAPWGAAGYTF	TGTGCCAGCAGTGCCCCGTGGGGGGCGGCTGGCTACACCTTC